A single count supports the clone carrying this T cell receptor (beta chain). Its antigen is not identified. A much larger clone differs by one base, so this may be a read error. Primed by a sample-barcoded 5' primer and a J-beta primer mix, a second PCR proceeded for 7 to 11 cycles. Template switching added a 12-random-nucleotide identifier to every cDNA molecule. TCRdb processed the 5' RACE reads anew with MiXCR; each CDR3 protein has one entry. The data contain over 1,200,000 distinct CDR3 sequences, around 59% of them singletons. This sample stems from a study of blood T cells in healthy people across ages. Study findings and constraints: A greater number of naive CD4+ cells and higher diversity distinguished long-lived donors from aged donors. A strong correlation was found between TCR beta diversity and the percentage of naive T cells.

The TCR sequence derives from a man between 18 and 29 years old in good health. Sequenced: blood.

The chain's CDR3 is CASSFGTASNEQYF. Here the CDR3 DNA reads TGTGCCAGCAGTTTCGGGACAGCCTCCAACGAGCAGTACTTC. The chain uses TRBV12-3 or TRBV12-4 and TRBJ2-5; 7 bases map to TRBD1. Gene TRBJ2-7 matches the end of the DNA better, so the J call may be wrong. CDR3 length: 14 amino acids.